This T cell receptor (beta chain) stems from a study of identical twins. Each CDR3 protein gets one entry after TCRdb re-called the 5' RACE reads with MiXCR. The sample has roughly 500,000 distinct CDR3 sequences, 22% seen once. Study findings and constraints: Cord blood's abundant beta clonotypes had fewer insertions, unlike memory repertoires.

This clonotype was counted only a few times. What it binds is unknown. This sample also belongs to another study, concerning T cells expressing NK-cell markers.

The sequence came from a woman between 18 and 29 years old in good health. The sample comprised CD4+ T cells sorted from blood.

This CDR3 is CASSFPRRMQGTDTQYF. The CDR3 DNA follows: TGTGCCAGCAGTTTTCCTAGACGAATGCAGGGCACAGATACGCAGTATTTT. The chain has TRBV12-3 or TRBV12-4 and TRBJ2-3, with D uncertain. V shed 3 bases and J shed 1 base, with 17 bases lying between them. The CDR3 covers 17 residues.